The TCR beta chain under discussion was sequenced for a study of cytomegalovirus exposure and HLA in healthy donors (dated by TCRdb to about 2017). Notes on the research overall: An earlier analysis of some 600 of the donors reported 276 Gb of sequence data and approximately 120 million unique TCR beta sequences obtained from roughly 180 million T cells. An early release that covered fewer than 800 HLA-typed donors contained approximately 300 gigabases of sequencing data and around 80 million unique TCR sequences. Among the approximately 430 genotyped donors, approximately 82% belonged to the genetic ancestry cluster associated with self-reported Caucasian donors. The study aimed to test whether cataloging public T cell receptors could reveal signatures of past pathogen exposure. The study profiled the T cell repertoires of about 640 subjects by immunosequencing and related them to cytomegalovirus serostatus. Besides the first cohort of approximately 670 subjects, a separate validation cohort made up of over 100 different subjects was used. High-throughput TCR immunosequencing, statistical association of individual TCRs with disease status, and machine learning were combined to predict cytomegalovirus infection status. A later analysis re-analyzed previously published TCR beta repertoires from several hundred donors and added high-resolution HLA genotyping to study TCR occurrence patterns. In the later analysis, no new phenotypic data were used to find candidate immune exposures; instead, reliance was placed on TCR beta sequences and their occurrence across donors. To decide whether each TCR beta V gene segment behaved as functional or pseudogenic, an earlier analysis of some 600 of the donors relied on high-throughput TCR beta sequencing. Alongside the repertoire data, information on donor age, sex, ethnicity and CMV serostatus was compiled. Genome-wide SNP genotypes for about 65% of the roughly 670 donors were used in a later genetic analysis, which treated that subset as a discovery cohort. All discovery cohort repertoires had been generated on a single sequencing platform. Both class I and class II loci were covered by HLA typing, at four-digit resolution. The number of typed donors differed by locus: about 620-630 for A, B, C, DRB1 and DQB1; some 500 for DQA1; some 590 for DPA1; and around 470 for DPB1. Four to six DR-DQ haplotypes were handled as single units for association and clustering, since linkage in the cohort was strong. Across around 400 genotyped donors of the cohort, an average of approximately 240,000 unique TCR beta nucleotide sequences per donor were sequenced, and around 20% of those sequences were non-productive.

About this clone itself: Which antigen it targets is not known. The input lacks base qualities; no much larger clone sits a single base away.

Counted from cysteine to phenylalanine, this CDR3 has 19 amino acids. CDR3 DNA only is kept here, 57 bases in frame from base 1. Here V drops 2 bases and J drops 0 bases, and the junction holds 9 bases not matched to any gene. The germline V gene encodes CDR1 SGHVS and CDR2 FQNEAQ. The cohort was made up of hundreds of healthy bone marrow donors. At the time of sampling, all cohort members were nominally healthy, though unrecorded immune exposures were likely present. The donor was CMV seronegative and was included in the group of several hundred seronegative cohort members. A peripheral blood sample was provided by each donor, and peripheral blood mononuclear cells were used for TCR beta sequencing. Genomic DNA extraction from the blood cell samples was performed with the Qiagen DNeasy Blood Extraction Kit. General study outcomes and caveats: Assigning TCR associations to individual alleles was difficult when HLA alleles, especially DR and DQ, strongly co-occurred. A later genetic analysis associated a missense DCLRE1C variant with V-gene and J-gene trimming of TCR beta chains, and an independent cohort replicated the association. A further reported finding was that TCR beta sequences accurately predicted the HLA-A and HLA-B alleles for most subjects in the first cohort. In the study, around 150 TCR beta chains were listed as associated with cytomegalovirus. In a later analysis, several top co-occurrence clusters were reported to appear linked to parvovirus B19, influenza, CMV and Epstein-Barr virus. In a later analysis, 16,951 TCR beta sequences were associated with specific HLA alleles at a false discovery rate of 0.05. Presence/absence analyses assumed roughly uniform sequencing depth across donors, an assumption that may not hold. In a later analysis, TCR association rates were found to vary across HLA loci, with the most associated TCRs seen for DRB1 alleles and the fewest for HLA-C alleles. Most CMV-associated TCR beta chains appeared to be HLA-restricted in a later analysis, and the HLA associations seemed to be driven largely by CMV exposure. Because counts were too low, some 16 rarely observed V segments, including chromosome 9 orphons, were excluded from the earlier analysis of around 590 of the donors. It was suggested by the authors that the approach could potentially be generalized to other disease states and immunological phenotypes. A later genetic analysis reported fewer N-insertions in productive TCRs among donors in an Asian-associated ancestry cluster than the 666-donor mean. An earlier analysis of roughly 570 of the donors showed that most TCR beta V segments appeared in productive rearrangements either about 87% or about 30% of the time, which broadly matched IMGT annotations. The classifier was reported to diagnose cytomegalovirus status with high specificity and sensitivity in both the original cohort and the validation cohort. In vitro tests confirmed that three of the cytomegalovirus-associated TCR beta chains recognize cytomegalovirus antigens. The sequencing pipeline was judged likely to have produced a cluster of highly shared sequence variants as a technical artifact. Immune exposure information for the cohort was limited to CMV serostatus. The cohort was sequenced for TCR beta chains only, and without alpha or paired-chain data the features that could be detected were limited. HLA typing was unavailable for some donors at each locus, so association tests used only the typed subset. Correlated functional status among segregating V segments might be attributable to linkage disequilibrium, but an unknown experimental factor could not be ruled out. Some IMGT-functional V segments, including TRBV6-2 and TRBV6-3, could not be told apart with the 87-base-pair reads, so those segments were excluded. While some public TCRs were present in many individuals, most TCR sequences turned up only very rarely across donors. A later analysis found that HLA-associated TCR beta chains were more clonally expanded and had lower generation probabilities than equally common non-associated chains.

To prepare the library, the immunoSEQ multiplex PCR assay was applied. A mixture of 60 forward primers for TCR Vbeta segments and 13 reverse primers for TCR Jbeta segments was used in the multiplex PCR. A multiplex PCR assay on genomic DNA amplified the CDR3 region of rearranged TCR beta genes. Amplified TCR beta libraries were sequenced as 87-base-pair reads on the Illumina HiSeq System. In the source study's methods: Across the 600 to 700 repertoires, a later analysis counted about 81 million unique TCR beta chains, some 11 million of which were shared by at least two donors. A nearest-neighbor algorithm error-corrected the raw reads and collapsed the reads into unique sequences, merging closely related sequences to remove PCR and sequencing errors. CDR3 sequences were aligned to IMGT reference sequences to assign V, D and J gene segments. For a sequence to be retained, a match of at least six nucleotides was required to both a V gene segment and a J gene segment. Rearrangements were called productive when the CDR3 lacked stop codons and stayed in frame with V and J; all others were non-productive. Following IMGT convention, CDR3 was defined as the stretch from the second conserved V-encoded cysteine up to the conserved J-encoded phenylalanine. The earlier analysis of more than 450 of the donors excluded sequences that lacked an unambiguous match to a single V gene segment. In an earlier analysis of about 590 of the donors, a V segment was called functional when productive rearrangements were above 56.7%, and segregating when the standard deviation between donors exceeded 5%. A statistical classification framework was built to diagnose cytomegalovirus status from the catalog of TCR beta chain sequences. A later analysis assigned V and J genes by comparing TCR nucleotide sequences with IMGT/GENE-DB human TR gene sequences. Using the TCRdist pipeline, a later analysis assigned CDR3 sequences along with most-parsimonious VDJ recombination scenarios. A later analysis defined each TCR beta chain by its CDR3 amino acid sequence plus V-gene family, and excluded reads lacking a unique V-gene family. A later analysis removed 592 highly shared, low-generation-probability nucleotide sequences to deal with suspected cross-contamination and a sequencing artifact. In a later analysis, a clonal expansion index for each public chain was calculated from normalized within-repertoire ranks of inferred template counts. Generation probabilities in a later analysis came from a VDJ recombination model fitted to out-of-frame rearrangements, and those results were checked against IGoR. A later analysis scored TCR-TCR, TCR-HLA and TCR-CMV co-occurrence with hypergeometric tests, applying a repertoire-size bias correction to TCR pairs. To estimate false discovery rates, a later analysis permuted the HLA or CMV assignments 20 times. In a later analysis, co-occurring TCRs were grouped with DBSCAN, and TCRdist sequence similarity was added when clustering was performed within HLA-allele-positive subsets. Co-occurrence clustering excluded repertoires with fewer than 30,000 or more than 120,000 public chains, plus five with anomalous nucleotide sharing. Imported from immuneACCESS, the table was reduced by TCRdb to in-frame sequences with V and J called. These copies leave out some clones; in studies compared against another copy, an unresolved V gene accounts for under half, and the cause of the remainder is not known. The V and J calls and clone size come from that table; D and trimming were worked out from the DNA. The sample table contains 85,000 to 130,000 clones; only one count was recorded for 71% of them. Roughly 3% of the sample is taken by the ten largest.

This receptor was identified in a female donor in good health and CMV-seronegative. Sequenced input: PBMCs. Recombination connected TRBV7-8 to TRBJ2-1; 11 middle bases align to TRBD2. The sequenced DNA is TGTGCCAGCAGCTTATTGGTTCTAGCGGGAGGACTCTCCTACAATGAGCAGTTCTTC. This codes for CASSLLVLAGGLSYNEQFF.